This TCR beta chain was obtained from a study of T cell responses to AZD1222 COVID-19 vaccine. Study-wide context: Pooling covered second doses at about 4 or about 12 weeks.

This table comes from immunoSEQ multiplex PCR, and its TCRdb copy is limited to in-frame clones, with some not included. Counted here are approximately 150,000 clones, around 90% occurring once; the ten biggest clones make up roughly 1.3%. CDR3 length: 15 amino acids. Germline CDR1 reads SNHLY; CDR2 reads FYNNEI. The V end was cut by 6 bases, the J end by 4 bases, with 18 bases between. The sample here was peripheral blood, taken on day 0 of AZD1222 vaccination. V usage is TRBV2 and J usage is TRBJ1-1; possibly TRBD1 for D (5 bases). The sequence was collected from an adult in good health. The CDR3 here is CASRAYRSGVTEAFF. The CDR3 nucleotides are TGTGCCAGCAGAGCTTACAGGTCCGGGGTCACTGAAGCTTTCTTT.